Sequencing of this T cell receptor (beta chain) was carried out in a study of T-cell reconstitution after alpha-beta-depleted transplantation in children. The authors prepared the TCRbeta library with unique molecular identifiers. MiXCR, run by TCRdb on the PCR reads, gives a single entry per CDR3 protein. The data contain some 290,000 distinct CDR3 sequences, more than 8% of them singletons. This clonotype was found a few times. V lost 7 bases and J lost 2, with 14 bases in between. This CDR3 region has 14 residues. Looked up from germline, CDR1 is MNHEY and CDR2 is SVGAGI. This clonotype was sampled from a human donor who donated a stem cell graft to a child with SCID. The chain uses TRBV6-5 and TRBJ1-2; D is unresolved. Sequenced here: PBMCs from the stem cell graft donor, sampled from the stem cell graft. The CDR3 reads CASTVNRENYGYTF. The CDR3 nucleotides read TGTGCCAGCACGGTTAATCGGGAAAACTATGGCTACACCTTC.